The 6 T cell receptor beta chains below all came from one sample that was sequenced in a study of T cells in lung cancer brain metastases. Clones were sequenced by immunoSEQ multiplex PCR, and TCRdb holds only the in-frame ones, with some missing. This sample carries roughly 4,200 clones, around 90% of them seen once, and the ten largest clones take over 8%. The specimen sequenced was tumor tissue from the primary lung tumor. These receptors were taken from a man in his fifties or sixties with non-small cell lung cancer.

CDR3 in amino acids: CASSPRTGGGTEAFF. The CDR3, as DNA: TGTGCCAGCAGCCCAAGGACAGGGGGCGGCACTGAAGCTTTCTTT. The chain has TRBV7-9 and TRBJ1-1, with TRBD1 matching over 11 bases. The CDR3 runs to 15 residues. The ends lost 5 bases at V and 4 bases at J; junction bases unmatched: 6. Germline loops: CDR1 SEHNR, CDR2 FQNEAQ (reference sequence).

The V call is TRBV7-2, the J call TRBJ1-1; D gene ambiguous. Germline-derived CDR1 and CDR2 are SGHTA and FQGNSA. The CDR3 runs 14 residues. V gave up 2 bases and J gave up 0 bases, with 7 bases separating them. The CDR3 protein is CASSLWGLNTEAFF. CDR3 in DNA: TGTGCCAGCAGCTTATGGGGTCTGAACACTGAAGCTTTCTTT.

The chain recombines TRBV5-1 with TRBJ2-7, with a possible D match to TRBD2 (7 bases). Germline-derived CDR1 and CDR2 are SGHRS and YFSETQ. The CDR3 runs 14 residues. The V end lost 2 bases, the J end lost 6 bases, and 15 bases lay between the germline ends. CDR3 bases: TGCGCCAGCAGCTTCGACGGGGGGCCCGGCGAGCAGTACTTC. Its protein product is CASSFDGGPGEQYF.

The DNA for the CDR3 is TGTGCCAGTACCATTCAACCGGGACTAGCCTATGAGCAGTTCTTC. This gives the protein CASTIQPGLAYEQFF. This chain joins TRBV19 and TRBJ2-1, with TRBD2 matching 9 bases. The CDR3 is 15 amino acids. J was trimmed by 8 bases and V by 7 bases; bases with no gene match: 12. The germline V gene encodes CDR1 LNHDA and CDR2 SQIVND (reference sequence). The whole variable domain, remainder taken from reference TRBV19 and TRBJ2-1, is DGGITQSPKYLFRKEGQNVTLSCEQNLNHDAMYWYRQDPGQGLRLIYYSQIVNDFQKGDIAEGYSVSREKKESFPLTVTSAQKNPTAFYLCASTIQPGLAYEQFFGPGTRLTVL.

CDR3 bases: TGTGCCAGCAGCGGCCGTTCTAGCACAGATACGCAGTATTTT. The encoded protein is CASSGRSSTDTQYF. V is TRBV9 and J is TRBJ2-3; D not resolved. The V end lost 3 bases, the J end lost 0 bases, and 8 bases lay between the germline ends. From germline, CDR1 is SGDLS and CDR2 YYNGEE. The CDR3 totals 14 residues.

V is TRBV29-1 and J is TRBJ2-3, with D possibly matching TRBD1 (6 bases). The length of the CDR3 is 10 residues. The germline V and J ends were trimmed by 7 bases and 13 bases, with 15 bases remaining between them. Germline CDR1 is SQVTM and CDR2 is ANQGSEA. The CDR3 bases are TGCAGCGCTGGGGACCCAGGGGAGTATTTT. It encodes CSAGDPGEYF.